This T cell receptor beta chain stems from a study of regulatory T cells in long-lasting Graves disease. As for the study in general: Antithyroid drugs had been taken under 3 months by newly diagnosed Graves' patients.

Time point meaning: newly diagnosed GD, antithyroid drugs for less than 3 months. RNA isolated from PBMCs was used to make the TCR library. Ten or more counts support this clonotype. The target antigen is unknown. Whole-study results and caveats: Patients with persistent disease showed a bias toward TRBV28, TRBJ1-2 and TRBJ2-5. Persistent Graves' patients possessed reduced TCR diversity relative to recently diagnosed ones. With a small sample size, accuracy may have been reduced.

V was clipped by 4 bases and J by 5 bases, with 19 bases between them. The CDR3 is made up of 16 amino acids. In germline, CDR1 is SGHNT, CDR2 YENEEA. Libraries of TCR beta came from iRepertoire HTBI primers plus Arm-PCR of CDR3 regions. MiXCR, run by TCRdb on the multiplex PCR reads, gives a single entry per CDR3 protein. The data show roughly 500,000 distinct CDR3 sequences, 12% seen once. The sample also formed part of further work on T cells in Graves' hyperthyroidism and ophthalmopathy.

The TCR comes from a woman in her twenties or thirties with Graves disease. The rearrangement links TRBV11-3 to TRBJ2-3, with TRBD1 as a possible D gene (6 bases). The sequencing here drew on peripheral blood mononuclear cells (PBMCs), taken at new diagnosis, from a patient treated with antithyroid drugs. The chain's CDR3 is CASSYQGSVGQDTQYF. The CDR3, as DNA: TGTGCCAGCAGCTATCAGGGGAGCGTAGGTCAAGATACGCAGTATTTT.